This record covers a single T cell receptor (beta chain). Residents of 24 US areas, aged roughly 18 to 95 years, made up the participants. Cohorts were based on clinical histories the participants reported. It was within 2 weeks before study entry that exposed participants met a COVID-19 case. The data belong to a study of blood T cell repertoires in COVID-19. Study-level information: Nucleic acid was either cDNA or gDNA, and it came from T cells, B-cell-depleted T cells, or PBMCs.

Method: immunoSEQ multiplex PCR; TCRdb's copy keeps in-frame clones and lacks some. The sample holds 140,000 to 150,000 clones, roughly 84% seen once. The CDR3 is 13 residues long. V was shortened by 11 bases and J by 1 base, with 12 bases between the two germline ends. From germline, CDR1 is WSHSY and CDR2 SAAADI. V usage is TRBV10-2 and J usage is TRBJ1-5; no clear D. The receptor comes from a woman in her forties or fifties who had been exposed to COVID-19. Specimen: PBMCs or T cells enriched from blood (not recorded which). In DNA, the CDR3 is TGCGCCTCCGCTCTTGCGAGCAATCAGCCCCAGCATTTT. Translating it yields CASALASNQPQHF.